The 8 T cell receptor beta chains reported below all come from one sample, sequenced in a study of circulating tumor DNA in untreated peripheral T-cell lymphoma. Clones were read by immunoSEQ multiplex PCR, and TCRdb kept only the in-frame ones, dropping some. The profile covers thousands of clones, with roughly 65% appearing a single time and roughly 50% taken by the ten largest. Sequencing was carried out using tumor tissue. The origin of the receptors is a human donor with peripheral T-cell lymphoma.

This clone was seen a handful of times. V is TRBV19 and J is TRBJ2-7, with D maybe TRBD2 (5 bases). The germline CDR1 and CDR2 sequences are LNHDA and SQIVND (reference sequence). This CDR3 has 14 amino acids. The ends were cut back, 6 bases at V and 3 bases at J, with 15 bases in the middle. The CDR3 is CASSPTEGVYEQYF. The CDR3, as DNA: TGTGCCAGTAGCCCCACAGAGGGCGTCTACGAGCAGTACTTC.

In its sample, this clone was seen a few times. Additional DNA sequences in this sample encode the identical CDR3. The chain joins TRBV28 to TRBJ2-3; 7 nucleotides line up with TRBD2. With 6 bases clipped from V and 6 bases from J, the junction kept 9 bases outside the gene matches. CDR3 length: 14 residues. Germline CDR1 and CDR2: MDHEN and SYDVKM. This CDR3 reads CASRFSGSGDTQYF. The CDR3 bases are TGTGCCAGCAGATTTAGCGGGTCCGGTGATACGCAGTATTTT.

The gene calls are TRBV30 and TRBJ1-1; D unresolved. This CDR3 is built from 12 residues. V was cut by 5 bases and J by 11 bases, with 18 bases left in between. Germline CDR1 GTSNPN, CDR2 SVGIG (reference sequence). The CDR3 protein is CAWAPRHTSAFF. The CDR3 DNA reads TGTGCCTGGGCGCCCCGCCATACGTCGGCTTTCTTT.

This clone showed up just once. The junction shows a germline mismatch at one end, possibly a read error. The chain uses TRBV6-4 and TRBJ2-4; tentatively, D is TRBD1 (5 bases). Germline lookup yields CDR1 MRHNA and CDR2 SNTAGT. This CDR3 is built from 12 residues. In DNA form, the CDR3 reads TGTGCCAGCAGTTACTCCCAGGGCATTCAGTACTTC. Translated, it gives CASSYSQGIQYF.

The rearrangement uses TRBV18 and TRBJ2-2; D is possibly TRBD1 (6 bases). The CDR3 is 16 amino acids. Germline assignment: CDR1 KGHSH and CDR2 LQKENI. The ends were cut back, 5 bases at V and 4 bases at J, with 17 bases in the middle. The CDR3 loop reads CASSTGQNGVTGELFF. In DNA, the CDR3 is TGTGCCAGCTCAACGGGACAAAACGGGGTCACCGGGGAGCTGTTTTTT.

The genes are TRBV28 and TRBJ1-5; 8 bases are shared with TRBD1. With 5 bases clipped from V and 2 bases from J, the junction kept 8 bases outside the gene matches. The CDR3 is 16 residues long. In germline, CDR1 is MDHEN, CDR2 SYDVKM. CDR3 region: CASSPDRGLGNQPQHF. In nucleotides, the CDR3 is TGTGCCAGCAGTCCCGACAGGGGATTGGGCAATCAGCCCCAGCATTTT.

The chain carries TRBV25-1 and TRBJ1-1, with 8 bases aligning to TRBD1. This CDR3 is 14 amino acids long. The germline V gene has CDR1 MGHDK and CDR2 SYGVNS. V shed 7 bases, J shed 3 bases, and the junction held 7 bases outside the gene matches. CDR3 in amino acids: CASTEDRVDTEAFF. The CDR3 coding sequence is TGTGCCAGCACTGAGGACAGGGTTGACACTGAAGCTTTCTTT.

The chain joins TRBV12-5 to TRBJ2-1; TRBD2 matches 10 bases. The CDR3 covers 13 residues. Germline CDR1 LGHNT, CDR2 FRNRAP. The CDR3 region has the DNA TGTGCCAGCCGCCTAGCGGGAGCTAATGAGCAGTTCTTC. As protein: CASRLAGANEQFF.